One and the same sample provided the 30 T cell receptor beta chains below, sequenced in a study of T-cell reconstitution after alpha-beta-depleted transplantation in children. The TCRbeta library was prepared with unique molecular identifiers. TCRdb independently ran MiXCR on the PCR reads; one entry per CDR3 protein. The sample shows 800,000 to 1,000,000 distinct CDR3 sequences, about 29% of them seen only once. Sequenced here: PBMCs, mostly from graft donor cells, sampled 360 days after TCRalphabeta/CD19-depleted stem cell transplant. These receptors originate from a boy less than two years old who had a stem cell transplant for SCID, so the T cells may come from the graft donor.

This clonotype has at least ten counts. The chain employs TRBV5-1 and TRBJ1-4; D call uncertain. The germline CDR1 and CDR2 sequences are SGHRS and YFSETQ. V shed 4 bases and J shed 3 bases, with 10 bases lying between them. The CDR3 loop spans 14 amino acids. The CDR3, as DNA: TGCGCCAGCAGCCAGAGCGCCGCTAATGAAAAACTGTTTTTT. It encodes CASSQSAANEKLFF.

The count of this clonotype is one. The V and J genes are TRBV5-1 and TRBJ2-7; D is unclear. Per the germline V gene, CDR1 is SGHRS and CDR2 is YFSETQ. V was shortened by 1 base and J by 2 bases, with 13 bases between the two germline ends. The CDR3 contains 15 residues. The CDR3 sequence is CASSLYSSNTYEQYF. The CDR3 DNA reads TGCGCCAGCAGCTTGTACTCCAGCAACACCTACGAGCAGTACTTC.

The rearrangement joins TRBV28 to TRBJ2-1; TRBD2 agrees at 10 bases. Germline CDR1 and CDR2: MDHEN and SYDVKM. V dropped 6 bases and J dropped 2; count of bases not matched to a gene: 7. The CDR3 runs to 16 residues. This CDR3 reads CASRDLSGGPYNEQFF. Written as DNA, the CDR3 is TGTGCCAGCAGGGACCTTAGCGGGGGGCCCTACAATGAGCAGTTCTTC.

The J gene is TRBJ2-1, the V gene TRBV7-1; 9 nucleotides match TRBD2. TRBV7-1 is an ORF, with its function uncertain. This CDR3 is 15 amino acids long. J lost 4 bases, V lost 7 bases, and 8 bases had no gene match. CDR3 protein: CASNPGTSRYNEQFF. CDR3 DNA sequence: TGTGCCAGCAACCCCGGGACTAGCCGATACAATGAGCAGTTCTTC.

This clonotype has only a few counts. The chain joins TRBV5-1 to TRBJ1-4; 10 nucleotides line up with TRBD1. Per the germline V gene, CDR1 is SGHRS and CDR2 is YFSETQ. The CDR3 runs to 17 residues. J lost 5 bases, V lost 4 bases, and 11 bases had no gene match. Written as DNA, the CDR3 is TGCGCCAGCAGCCCCCGTTTGACGGGACAGGGGAATGAAAAACTGTTTTTT. Protein sequence: CASSPRLTGQGNEKLFF. The complete variable domain, with remaining parts taken from reference TRBV5-1 and TRBJ1-4, reads KAGVTQTPRYLIKTRGQQVTLSCSPISGHRSVSWYQQTPGQGLQFLFEYFSETQRNKGNFPGRFSGRQFSNSRSEMNVSTLELGDSALYLCASSPRLTGQGNEKLFFGSGTQLSVL.

There are a few counts of this clonotype. This sequence joins TRBV12-3 or TRBV12-4 and TRBJ1-6, with D possibly TRBD1 on 5 matching bases. V was pared by 5 bases and J by 5 bases, with 16 bases between. The CDR3 loop spans 16 amino acids. CDR3 region: CASSPGGVGDNSPLHF. CDR3 bases: TGTGCCAGCAGTCCTGGGGGGGTAGGGGATAATTCACCCCTCCACTTT.

The rearrangement links TRBV10-3 to TRBJ2-3; no firm D call. CDR1 is ENHRY, CDR2 SYGVKD, per germline. V dropped 0 bases and J dropped 7 bases, with 8 bases sitting between them. The CDR3 runs to 13 residues. The CDR3 DNA follows: TGTGCCATCAGTGAGTCGGCGCCCCATACGCAGTATTTT. As protein: CAISESAPHTQYF.

This clonotype was counted between two and nine times. The CDR3 DNA sequence: TGTGCCAGCAGCCAAGGGAGTTTGGACGGCCCCTATGGCTACACCTTC. This sequence encodes CASSQGSLDGPYGYTF. The chain employs TRBV3-1 and TRBJ1-2; D uncertain. The germline V gene has CDR1 LGHDT and CDR2 YNNKEL (reference sequence). The CDR3 runs 16 residues. Trimming cost V 1 base and J 4 bases, with 16 bases left between them.

The chain is built from TRBV12-1 and TRBJ2-2; the table's D call, TRBD2, has no DNA check behind it. TRBV12-1 is labeled a pseudogene. This CDR3 comprises 14 residues. CDR3 DNA sequence: TGTGCCAGCAGCTTTGCAAGGACTACCGGGGAGCTGTTTTTT. It yields the protein CASSFARTTGELFF.

The chain couples TRBV20-1 to TRBJ2-7, with a weak D call TRBD1 (5 bases). The CDR3 is made up of 11 amino acids. Trimming took off 7 bases at V and 3 bases at J, with 10 bases between the two ends. Germline V CDR1 and CDR2: DFQATT, SNEGSKA (reference sequence). CDR3 sequence: CSGGQGYEQYF. CDR3 DNA: TGCAGTGGGGGCCAGGGCTACGAGCAGTACTTC.

In this sample, this clonotype turned up a few times. The gene calls are TRBV12-3 or TRBV12-4 and TRBJ2-5, with D perhaps matching TRBD1 (6 bases). The germline V and J ends were trimmed by 8 bases and 1 base, with 8 bases remaining between them. The CDR3 covers 12 residues. The chain's CDR3 is CASQGTQETQYF. CDR3 sequence (DNA): TGTGCCAGCCAGGGGACCCAAGAGACCCAGTACTTC.

This clonotype was seen a handful of times. The rearrangement links TRBV28 to TRBJ1-2, with 7 bases aligning to TRBD1. Germline CDR1 and CDR2: MDHEN and SYDVKM. J lost 8 bases, V lost 3 bases, and 9 bases had no gene match. The CDR3 runs to 14 residues. The CDR3 region has the DNA TGTGCCAGCAGTTTTGTGGACAGGAGGATCGGCTACACCTTC. The encoded protein is CASSFVDRRIGYTF.

The chain carries TRBV20-1 and TRBJ1-5, with D maybe TRBD1 (5 bases). Germline values: CDR1 DFQATT, CDR2 SNEGSKA (reference sequence). V lost 2 bases to trimming and J lost 4 bases, with 15 bases between them. The CDR3 spans 15 residues. DNA of the CDR3: TGCAGTGCTAGATATGAGGGGTCAGCAAATCAGCCCCAGCATTTT. As protein: CSARYEGSANQPQHF.

This sequence joins TRBV10-3 and TRBJ2-7, with TRBD2 identical over 10 bases. After removal of 1 base from V and 2 bases from J, the junction contained 5 bases not matched to a gene. Germline V gene data show CDR1 as ENHRY and CDR2 as SYGVKD. The CDR3 runs to 16 residues. The DNA for the CDR3 is TGTGCCATCAGTGAGTTGCGGACTAGCGGCGCCTACGAGCAGTACTTC. It encodes CAISELRTSGAYEQYF.

This clonotype was observed at least ten times. This chain links TRBV20-1 with TRBJ2-5; 8 positions match TRBD1. Germline loops: CDR1 DFQATT, CDR2 SNEGSKA (reference sequence). V lost 6 bases and J lost 1; bases outside the gene matches: 7. CDR3 length: 14 amino acids. The CDR3 is CSARTGGIQETQYF. CDR3 nucleotides: TGCAGTGCCCGAACAGGGGGAATCCAAGAGACCCAGTACTTC.

The chain joins TRBV23-1 to TRBJ2-1; D ambiguous. TRBV23-1 is assigned to the ORF class and has an uncertain function. The CDR3 length is 13 residues. Trimming cost V 1 base and J 5 bases, with 6 bases left between them. CDR3 residues: CASSQWGNNEQFF. The CDR3 bases are TGCGCCAGCAGTCAATGGGGTAACAATGAGCAGTTCTTC.

This clonotype was detected only once. V gene TRBV20-1 combines with J gene TRBJ2-5; 7 bases fit TRBD1. Germline values: CDR1 DFQATT, CDR2 SNEGSKA (reference sequence). The CDR3 has 13 residues. Losses at the gene ends were 3 bases for V and 5 bases for J; bases not matched to a gene: 6. The CDR3 sequence is CSASGQAGETQYF. Written as DNA, the CDR3 is TGCAGTGCTAGTGGACAGGCCGGCGAGACCCAGTACTTC.

The sample holds many counts of this clonotype. The chain links TRBV7-2 to TRBJ2-1; 8 bases match TRBD2. Trimming took 3 bases from V and 4 from J; bases not matched to a gene: 2. Germline V gene data show CDR1 as SGHTA and CDR2 as FQGNSA. There are 14 residues in the CDR3. For the CDR3, the DNA is TGTGCCAGCAGCTTCGGGGGGGGGTACAATGAGCAGTTCTTC. It translates to CASSFGGGYNEQFF.

The chain carries TRBV7-9 and TRBJ1-1; D call uncertain. This CDR3 is built from 13 residues. V lost 0 bases, J lost 4 bases, and 6 bases lay in between. Germline values: CDR1 SEHNR, CDR2 FQNEAQ (reference sequence). For the CDR3, the DNA is TGTGCCAGCAGCTTAGCGTCAGTCACTGAAGCTTTCTTT. Encoded protein: CASSLASVTEAFF.

This clonotype came up a few times. V gene TRBV4-3 combines with J gene TRBJ2-1; possibly TRBD1 for D (5 bases). Trimming left V 3 bases short and J 7 bases short, with 10 bases between. The CDR3 has 13 residues. Germline assignment: CDR1 LGHNA and CDR2 YSLEER. CDR3 in DNA: TGCGCCAGCAGCCACAGGGCAGGGAATGAGCAGTTCTTC. Its protein product is CASSHRAGNEQFF.

The CDR3 is CASSPAGEPQYEQYF. For the CDR3, the DNA is TGCGCCAGCAGCCCGGCGGGGGAGCCCCAGTACGAGCAGTACTTC. V is TRBV5-1 and J is TRBJ2-7, with TRBD2 matching over 7 bases. Germline V CDR1 and CDR2: SGHRS, YFSETQ. Germline trimming cut 4 bases from V and 4 bases from J; bases unmatched to any gene: 11. The CDR3 is 15 residues long.

This clonotype has only a few counts. The rearrangement uses TRBV7-9 and TRBJ1-1, with D perhaps TRBD1 (5 bases). The CDR3 runs to 13 residues. Germline V gene lookup returns CDR1 SEHNR and CDR2 FQNEAQ (reference sequence). V lost 5 bases and J lost 6, with 13 bases in between. The chain's CDR3 is CASSRPGGAEAFF. The CDR3 nucleotides read TGTGCCAGCAGCCGGCCGGGGGGGGCTGAAGCTTTCTTT. The full variable domain, in which reference TRBV7-9 and TRBJ1-1 provide the parts outside the CDR3, is DTGVSQNPRHKITKRGQNVTFRCDPISEHNRLYWYRQTLGQGPEFLTYFQNEAQLEKSRLLSDRFSAERPKGSFSTLEIQRTEQGDSAMYLCASSRPGGAEAFFGQGTRLTVV.

This clonotype was detected ten times or more. The chain carries TRBV10-3 and TRBJ2-2, with TRBD1 matching over 8 bases. CDR3 length: 15 residues. Germline V lookup: CDR1 ENHRY, CDR2 SYGVKD. J was trimmed by 2 bases and V by 4 bases; bases with no gene match: 3. As DNA, the CDR3 is TGTGCCATCAGTGGTGGGACAGGTAACACCGGGGAGCTGTTTTTT. Its protein is CAISGGTGNTGELFF.

This clonotype was seen a few times. The V call is TRBV20-1, the J call TRBJ2-1; 7 nucleotides agree with TRBD2. Germline V gene data show CDR1 as DFQATT and CDR2 as SNEGSKA (reference sequence). J gave up 3 bases and V 3 bases, and 5 bases lay outside the gene matches. The CDR3 is made up of 14 amino acids. The CDR3 reads CSARDRDYYNEQFF. CDR3 nucleotide sequence: TGCAGTGCTAGGGACCGGGACTACTACAATGAGCAGTTCTTC.

This clonotype was found many times. J is TRBJ2-2 and V is TRBV11-2; D is unresolved. This CDR3 comprises 14 residues. The V end was cut by 3 bases, the J end by 6 bases, with 11 bases between. Germline V gene data show CDR1 as SGHAT and CDR2 as FQNNGV. CDR3 DNA: TGTGCCAGCAGCTTGTCCGTAGGATCCGGGGAGCTGTTTTTT. The encoded protein is CASSLSVGSGELFF. Full variable domain (outside the CDR3, taken from reference TRBV11-2 and TRBJ2-2): EAGVAQSPRYKIIEKRQSVAFWCNPISGHATLYWYQQILGQGPKLLIQFQNNGVVDDSQLPKDRFSAERLKGVDSTLKIQPAKLEDSAVYLCASSLSVGSGELFFGEGSRLTVL.

This clonotype occurred many times. One junction end disagrees with the germline gene, perhaps due to a read error. The chain combines TRBV5-1 with TRBJ2-7; possibly TRBD2 for D (7 bases). The germline CDR1 and CDR2 sequences are SGHRS and YFSETQ. This CDR3 comprises 14 residues. The DNA for the CDR3 is TGTGCCAGCAGTTTAAAGGGGGGGCCCTACGAGCAGTACTTC. Translation gives CASSLKGGPYEQYF.

This clonotype was observed a few times. The chain links TRBV11-2 to TRBJ2-2; no firm D call. Looked up from germline, CDR1 is SGHAT and CDR2 is FQNNGV. V lost 0 bases and J lost 0, with 11 bases in between. The CDR3 is 17 amino acids. The CDR3 DNA reads as TGTGCCAGCAGCTTAGACGTTGGCAGAGCGAACACCGGGGAGCTGTTTTTT. It is translated as CASSLDVGRANTGELFF.

This sequence joins TRBV3-1 and TRBJ2-5; D not certain. The CDR3 length is 13 residues. Germline V gene sequence: CDR1 LGHDT, CDR2 YNNKEL (reference sequence). The germline V and J ends were trimmed by 2 bases and 5 bases, with 9 bases remaining between them. CDR3 DNA: TGTGCCAGCAGCCAATATCTAGTGGAGACCCAGTACTTC. Its translation: CASSQYLVETQYF.

There are a few counts of this clonotype. V gene TRBV5-1 combines with J gene TRBJ2-2, with 10 bases aligning to TRBD2. Losses at the gene ends were 3 bases for V and 5 bases for J; bases not matched to a gene: 13. This CDR3 contains 18 residues. From germline, CDR1 is SGHRS and CDR2 YFSETQ. The CDR3 nucleotides are TGCGCCAGCAGCTCGCGGTACAGCGGGAGGGACCCAACCGGGGAGCTGTTTTTT. Protein product: CASSSRYSGRDPTGELFF.

The sample holds a few counts of this clonotype. V gene TRBV6-1 combines with J gene TRBJ1-5; D might be TRBD1 (6 bases). V was clipped by 6 bases and J by 9 bases, with 15 bases between them. Germline V gene lookup returns CDR1 MNHNS and CDR2 SASEGT. This CDR3 has 13 residues. CDR3 residues: CASSPERGGPQHF. The CDR3 bases are TGTGCCAGCAGCCCTGAGAGGGGGGGGCCCCAGCATTTT.